This TCR beta chain appears in the sequencing data of a study of blood T cells in healthy people across ages. Through a sample-barcoded 5' primer and a J-beta primer mix, a second PCR was run for roughly 6 to 12 cycles. TCRdb analysed the 5' RACE reads with MiXCR anew, one entry per CDR3 protein. The sample records about 1.8 million distinct CDR3 sequences, around half being singletons. The CDR3 consists of 14 residues. CDR1 SGHTA and CDR2 FQGNSA come from the germline V gene. With 1 base removed from V and 5 bases from J, the gap between germline ends came to 10 bases. This clonotype was seen a handful of times.

This sequence joins TRBV7-2 and TRBJ2-3, with D perhaps TRBD1 (6 bases). The clonotype originates from a woman between 40 and 50 years old in good health. Sequences were obtained from blood. CDR3 in amino acids: CASSLVVTGDTQYF. In DNA, the CDR3 is TGTGCCAGCAGCTTAGTTGTGACAGGAGATACGCAGTATTTT. The complete variable domain, with remaining parts taken from reference TRBV7-2 and TRBJ2-3, reads GAGVSQSPSNKVTEKGKDVELRCDPISGHTALYWYRQSLGQGLEFLIYFQGNSAPDKSGLPSDRFSAERTGGSVSTLTIQRTQQEDSAVYLCASSLVVTGDTQYFGPGTRLTVL.